The clone carrying this T cell receptor beta chain was observed a few times. The antigen is undetermined. The PCR made use of 60 Vbeta and 13 Jbeta primers. The protocol was immunoSEQ multiplex PCR, while the TCRdb copy is restricted to in-frame clones and leaves out a portion. The sample lists over 100,000 clones; approximately 70% were seen once. The record originates from a study of cytomegalovirus exposure and HLA in healthy donors. Overall study context: Most genotyped donors, about 81% of around 370, had Caucasian-associated genetic ancestry.

Study outcomes and limitations: Later analysis revealed greater clonal expansion in HLA-associated TCR beta chains than in equally common others.

Germline assignment: CDR1 SGHTA and CDR2 FQGTGA. This CDR3 is built from 16 residues. V lost 5 bases, J lost 1 base, and 15 bases lay in between. Sequences were obtained from PBMCs. The TCR comes from a man aged 25 to 40 in good health and CMV-seropositive. The V and J genes are TRBV7-3 and TRBJ2-1; possible D gene TRBD2, 6 bases. The CDR3 DNA is TGTGCCAGCAGCCATGGGGCGGCGGGGTCCTACAATGAGCAGTTCTTC. It codes for CASSHGAAGSYNEQFF.